This record concerns one T cell receptor (beta chain) sequence. Its specificity is unknown. The PCR made use of 60 Vbeta and 13 Jbeta primers. TCRdb keeps only in-frame clones here, not all; method: immunoSEQ multiplex PCR. The data contain tens of thousands of clones, roughly three quarters of them singletons. The sample is drawn from a study of cytomegalovirus exposure and HLA in healthy donors. V gave up 0 bases and J gave up 0 bases, with 6 bases separating them. Germline V gene data show CDR1 as SGHDT and CDR2 as YYEEEE. This CDR3 has 14 amino acids. General study points: Cytomegalovirus-associated status was assigned to fewer than 200 TCR beta chains.

The chain carries TRBV5-6 and TRBJ2-5; D is ambiguous. This TCR came from a woman in her thirties or forties in good health and CMV-seropositive. Sequences were obtained from PBMCs. The CDR3 sequence is CASSLDQNQETQYF. The CDR3 coding sequence is TGTGCCAGCAGCTTGGATCAGAACCAAGAGACCCAGTACTTC. The entire variable domain, with the rest obtained from reference TRBV5-6 and TRBJ2-5, is as follows: DAGVTQSPTHLIKTRGQQVTLRCSPKSGHDTVSWYQQALGQGPQFIFQYYEEEERQRGNFPDRFSGHQFPNYSSELNVNALLLGDSALYLCASSLDQNQETQYFGPGTRLLVL.